This T cell receptor beta chain derives from a study of technical replicates of blood from several donors. J lost 4 bases, V lost 6 bases, and 8 bases had no gene match. This CDR3 comprises 14 residues. Looked up from germline, CDR1 is MDHEN and CDR2 is SYDVKM. Profiling relied on immunoSEQ multiplex PCR, and the TCRdb table lists in-frame clones only, not all of them. The sample has over 90,000 clones, approximately 96% seen once. The chain recombines TRBV28 with TRBJ2-7; 8 bases are shared with TRBD1. Specimen: T cells isolated from PBMCs. This TCR came from a human donor in good health. DNA for the CDR3: TGTGCCAGCAGACTTAGACAGGGGCCATACGAGCAGTACTTC. Protein: CASRLRQGPYEQYF.